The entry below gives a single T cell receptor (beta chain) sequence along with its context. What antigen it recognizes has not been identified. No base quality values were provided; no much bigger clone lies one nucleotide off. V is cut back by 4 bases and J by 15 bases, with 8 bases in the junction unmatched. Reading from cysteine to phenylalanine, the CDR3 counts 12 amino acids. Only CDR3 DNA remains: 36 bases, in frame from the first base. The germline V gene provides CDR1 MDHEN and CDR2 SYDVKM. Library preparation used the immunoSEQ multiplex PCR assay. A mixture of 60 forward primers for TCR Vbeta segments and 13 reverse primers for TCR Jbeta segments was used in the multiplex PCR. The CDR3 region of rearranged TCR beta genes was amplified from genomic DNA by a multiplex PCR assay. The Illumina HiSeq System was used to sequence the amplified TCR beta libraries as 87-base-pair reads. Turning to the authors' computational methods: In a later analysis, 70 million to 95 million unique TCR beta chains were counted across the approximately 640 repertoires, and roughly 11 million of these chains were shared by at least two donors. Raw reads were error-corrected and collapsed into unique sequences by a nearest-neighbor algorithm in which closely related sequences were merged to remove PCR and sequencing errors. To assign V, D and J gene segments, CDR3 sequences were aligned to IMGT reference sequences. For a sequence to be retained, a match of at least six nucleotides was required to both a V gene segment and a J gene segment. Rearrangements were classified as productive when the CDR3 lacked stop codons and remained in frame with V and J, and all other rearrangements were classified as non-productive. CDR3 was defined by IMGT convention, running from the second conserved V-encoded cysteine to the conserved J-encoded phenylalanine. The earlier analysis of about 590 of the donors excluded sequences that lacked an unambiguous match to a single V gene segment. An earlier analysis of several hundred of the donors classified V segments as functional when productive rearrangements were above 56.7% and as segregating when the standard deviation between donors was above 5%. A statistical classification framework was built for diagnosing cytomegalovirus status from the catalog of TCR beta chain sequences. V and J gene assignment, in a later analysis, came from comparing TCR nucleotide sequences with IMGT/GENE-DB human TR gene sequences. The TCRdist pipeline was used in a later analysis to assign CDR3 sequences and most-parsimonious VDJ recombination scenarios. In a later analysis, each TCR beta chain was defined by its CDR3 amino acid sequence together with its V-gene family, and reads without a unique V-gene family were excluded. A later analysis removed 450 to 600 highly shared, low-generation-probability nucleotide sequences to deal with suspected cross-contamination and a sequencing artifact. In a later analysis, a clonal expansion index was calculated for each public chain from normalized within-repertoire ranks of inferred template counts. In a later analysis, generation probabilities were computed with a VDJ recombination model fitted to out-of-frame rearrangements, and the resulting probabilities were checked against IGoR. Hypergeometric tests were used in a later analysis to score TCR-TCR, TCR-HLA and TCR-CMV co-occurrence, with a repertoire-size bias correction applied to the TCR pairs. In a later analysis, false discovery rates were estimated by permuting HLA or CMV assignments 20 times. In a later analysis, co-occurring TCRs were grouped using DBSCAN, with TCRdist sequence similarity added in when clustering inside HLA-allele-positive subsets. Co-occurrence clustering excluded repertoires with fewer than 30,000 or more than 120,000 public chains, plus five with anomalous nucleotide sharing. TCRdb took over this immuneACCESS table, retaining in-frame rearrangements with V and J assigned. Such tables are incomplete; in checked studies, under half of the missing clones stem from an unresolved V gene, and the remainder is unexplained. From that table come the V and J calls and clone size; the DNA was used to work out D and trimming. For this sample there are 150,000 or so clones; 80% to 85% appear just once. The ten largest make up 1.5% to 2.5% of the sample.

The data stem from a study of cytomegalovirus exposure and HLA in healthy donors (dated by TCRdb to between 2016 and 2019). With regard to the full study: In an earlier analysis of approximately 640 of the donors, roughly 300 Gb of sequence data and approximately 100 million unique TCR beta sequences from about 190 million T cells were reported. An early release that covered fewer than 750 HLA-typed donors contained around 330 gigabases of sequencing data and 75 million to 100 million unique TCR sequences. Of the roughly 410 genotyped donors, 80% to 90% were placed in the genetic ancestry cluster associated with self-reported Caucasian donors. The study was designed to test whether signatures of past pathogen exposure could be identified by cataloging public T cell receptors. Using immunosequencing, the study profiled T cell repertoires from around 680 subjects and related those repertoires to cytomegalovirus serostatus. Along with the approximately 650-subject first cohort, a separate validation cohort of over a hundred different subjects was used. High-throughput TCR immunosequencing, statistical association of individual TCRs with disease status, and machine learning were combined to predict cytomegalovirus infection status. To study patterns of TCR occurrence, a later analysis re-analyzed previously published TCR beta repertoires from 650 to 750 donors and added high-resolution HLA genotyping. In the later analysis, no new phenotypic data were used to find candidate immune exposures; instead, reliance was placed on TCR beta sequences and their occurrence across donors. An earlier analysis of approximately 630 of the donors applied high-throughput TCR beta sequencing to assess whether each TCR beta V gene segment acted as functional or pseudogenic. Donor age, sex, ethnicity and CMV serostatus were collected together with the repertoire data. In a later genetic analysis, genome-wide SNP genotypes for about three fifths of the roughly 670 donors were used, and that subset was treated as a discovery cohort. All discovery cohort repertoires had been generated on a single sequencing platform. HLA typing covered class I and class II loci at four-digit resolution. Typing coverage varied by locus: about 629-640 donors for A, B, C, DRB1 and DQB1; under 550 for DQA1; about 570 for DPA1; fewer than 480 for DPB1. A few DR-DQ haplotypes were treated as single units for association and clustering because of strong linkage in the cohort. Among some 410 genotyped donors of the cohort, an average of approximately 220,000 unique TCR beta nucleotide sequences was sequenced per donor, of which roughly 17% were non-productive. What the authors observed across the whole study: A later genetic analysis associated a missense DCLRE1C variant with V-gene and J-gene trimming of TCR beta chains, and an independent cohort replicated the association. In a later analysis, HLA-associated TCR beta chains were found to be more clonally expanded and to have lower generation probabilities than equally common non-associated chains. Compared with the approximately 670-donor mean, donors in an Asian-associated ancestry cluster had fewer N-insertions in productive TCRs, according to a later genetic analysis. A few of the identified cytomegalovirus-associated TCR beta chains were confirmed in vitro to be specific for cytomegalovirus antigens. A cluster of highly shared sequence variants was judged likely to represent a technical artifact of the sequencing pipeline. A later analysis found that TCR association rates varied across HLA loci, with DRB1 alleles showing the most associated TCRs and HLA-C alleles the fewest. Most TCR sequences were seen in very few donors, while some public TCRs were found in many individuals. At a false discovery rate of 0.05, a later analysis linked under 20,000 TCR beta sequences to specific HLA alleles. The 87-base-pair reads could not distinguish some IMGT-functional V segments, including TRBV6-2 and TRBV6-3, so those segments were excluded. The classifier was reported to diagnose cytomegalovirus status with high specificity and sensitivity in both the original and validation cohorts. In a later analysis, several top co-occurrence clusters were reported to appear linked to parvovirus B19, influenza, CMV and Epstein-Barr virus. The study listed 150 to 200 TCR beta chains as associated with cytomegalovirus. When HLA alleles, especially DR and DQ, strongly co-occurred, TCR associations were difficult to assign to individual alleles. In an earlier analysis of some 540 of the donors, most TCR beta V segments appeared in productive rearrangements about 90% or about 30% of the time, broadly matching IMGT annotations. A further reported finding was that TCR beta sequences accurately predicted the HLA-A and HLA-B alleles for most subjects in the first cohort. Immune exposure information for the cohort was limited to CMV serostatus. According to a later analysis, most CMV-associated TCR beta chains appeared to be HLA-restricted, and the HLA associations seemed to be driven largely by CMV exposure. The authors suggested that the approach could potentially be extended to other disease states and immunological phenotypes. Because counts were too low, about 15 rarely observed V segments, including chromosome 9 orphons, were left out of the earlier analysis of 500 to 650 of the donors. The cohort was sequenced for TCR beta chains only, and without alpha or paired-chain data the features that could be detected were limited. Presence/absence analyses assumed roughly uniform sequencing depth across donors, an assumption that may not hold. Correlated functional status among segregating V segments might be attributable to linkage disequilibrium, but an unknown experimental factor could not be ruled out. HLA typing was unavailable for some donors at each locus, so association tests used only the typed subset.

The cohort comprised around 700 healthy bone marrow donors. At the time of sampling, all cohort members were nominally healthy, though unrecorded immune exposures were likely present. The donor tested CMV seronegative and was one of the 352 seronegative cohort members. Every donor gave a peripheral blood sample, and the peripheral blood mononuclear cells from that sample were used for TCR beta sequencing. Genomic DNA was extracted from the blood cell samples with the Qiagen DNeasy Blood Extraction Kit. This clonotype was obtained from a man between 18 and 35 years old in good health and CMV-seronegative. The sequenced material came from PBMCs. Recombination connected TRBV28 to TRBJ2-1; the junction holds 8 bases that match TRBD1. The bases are TGTGCCAGCAGTTCGACGACAGGGGCCCCGTTCTTC. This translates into CASSSTTGAPFF.